The rows below give T cell receptor beta chains drawn from one sample of a study of cytomegalovirus exposure and HLA in healthy donors. Here immunoSEQ multiplex PCR was the method, and the copy in TCRdb shows in-frame clones only, minus some. The sample lists approximately 150,000 clones; about three quarters were seen once. The sequenced sample consisted of PBMCs. Every receptor here comes from a man aged 30 to 39 in good health and CMV-seropositive. CDR3s include the opening cysteine and the closing phenylalanine or tryptophan. The D gene is left open where the match is weak. Size is omitted from some rows. Given values are once, few, many or a class for expanded clones.

TRBD1	few	TRBV19	TRBJ1-1	CASSITAGGEAFF	TGTGCCAGTAGTATTACTGCAGGGGGTGAAGCTTTCTTT
.	.	TRBV7-9	TRBJ2-1	CASSLGRWGLYEQFF	TGTGCCAGCAGCTTAGGTAGATGGGGACTTTATGAGCAGTTCTTC
TRBD2	.	TRBV4-1	TRBJ2-1	CASSQGPLAGEGYNEQFF	TGCGCCAGCAGCCAAGGACCCCTAGCGGGAGAGGGATACAATGAGCAGTTCTTC
.	.	TRBV7-9	TRBJ2-7	CASSHGTTYEQYF	TGTGCCAGCAGCCACGGGACAACCTACGAGCAGTACTTC
.	.	TRBV2	TRBJ1-5	CASSEGPNFNQPQHF	TGTGCCAGCAGTGAGGGCCCCAATTTCAATCAGCCCCAGCATTTT
.	.	TRBV28	TRBJ2-2	CASSSGMNTGELFF	TGTGCCAGCAGTTCAGGGATGAACACCGGGGAGCTGTTTTTT
TRBD1	.	TRBV5-6	TRBJ2-1	CASSFSKTGGAEQFF	TGTGCCAGCAGCTTCTCTAAGACAGGGGGCGCCGAGCAGTTCTTC
.	.	TRBV4-1	TRBJ1-6	CASSPGWDNSPLHF	TGCGCCAGCAGCCCGGGATGGGATAATTCACCCCTCCACTTT
.	.	TRBV5-5	TRBJ1-2	CASSLLGTTYGYTF	TGTGCCAGCAGCTTGCTGGGGACTACCTATGGCTACACCTTC
.	.	TRBV5-8	TRBJ2-7	CASSWRTLSYEQYF	TGTGCCAGCAGCTGGCGGACACTCTCCTACGAGCAGTACTTC
.	.	TRBV27	TRBJ2-3	CASSLRRDTQYF	TGTGCCAGCAGTTTACGGCGGGATACGCAGTATTTT
.	.	TRBV13	TRBJ2-3	CASSLLNAVTDTQYF	TGTGCCAGCAGCTTACTAAATGCGGTCACAGATACGCAGTATTTT
TRBD2	.	TRBV6-6	TRBJ2-5	CASRPSPSGPQETQYF	TGTGCCAGCAGACCCTCACCTAGCGGACCCCAAGAGACCCAGTACTTC
TRBD1	.	TRBV5-4	TRBJ1-1	CASSLEGAENTEAFF	TGTGCCAGCAGCTTGGAGGGGGCCGAGAACACTGAAGCTTTCTTT
TRBD2	.	TRBV6-1	TRBJ2-2	CASSALGTTSTGELFF	TGTGCCAGCAGTGCCCTCGGGACTACCTCCACCGGGGAGCTGTTTTTT
TRBD2	.	TRBV10-3	TRBJ2-1	CAIGPGGGTYNEQFF	TGTGCCATCGGGCCGGGAGGGGGAACCTACAATGAGCAGTTCTTC
.	.	TRBV28	TRBJ2-3	CASNPTGVLTDTQYF	TGTGCCAGCAACCCAACCGGAGTCCTCACAGATACGCAGTATTTT
TRBD2	few	TRBV19	TRBJ2-2	CATTTAGGPSTGELFF	TGTGCCACCACCACAGCGGGAGGGCCGAGCACCGGGGAGCTGTTTTTT
TRBD2	.	TRBV28	TRBJ2-1	CASTPGGPWSYNEQFF	TGTGCCAGCACGCCGGGAGGGCCTTGGTCCTACAATGAGCAGTTCTTC
.	.	TRBV7-9	TRBJ2-4	CASSLGFERAKNIQYF	TGTGCCAGCAGCTTAGGGTTTGAGCGGGCCAAAAACATTCAGTACTTC
TRBD2	.	TRBV28	TRBJ2-1	CASRLPGLAGADEQFF	TGTGCCAGCAGACTTCCGGGACTAGCGGGAGCGGATGAGCAGTTCTTC
.	.	TRBV19	TRBJ1-5	CASSVSRSSNQPQHF	TGTGCCAGTAGTGTCTCCAGATCTAGCAATCAGCCCCAGCATTTT
.	.	TRBV19	TRBJ1-1	CASSQLTTTEAFF	TGTGCCAGTAGTCAGTTAACCACCACTGAAGCTTTCTTT
TRBD2	.	TRBV5-1	TRBJ2-5	CASSLEGLEKETQYF	TGCGCCAGCAGCTTGGAGGGACTAGAAAAAGAGACCCAGTACTTC
.	.	TRBV27	TRBJ2-7	CASSDTYEQYF	TGTGCCAGCAGTGACACCTACGAGCAGTACTTC
TRBD1	.	TRBV14	TRBJ2-3	CASSRLGQGADTQYF	TGTGCCAGCAGCCGTCTAGGACAGGGGGCAGATACGCAGTATTTT
.	.	TRBV19	TRBJ1-5	CASSKTGGGVNQPQHF	TGTGCCAGTAGTAAGACGGGTGGTGGCGTCAATCAGCCCCAGCATTTT
.	.	TRBV5-1	TRBJ2-3	CASSLAGTSSTDTQYF	TGCGCCAGCAGCTTGGCCGGGACTTCAAGCACAGATACGCAGTATTTT
TRBD1	.	TRBV6-6	TRBJ2-1	CASKPGQGDNEQFF	TGTGCCAGCAAACCCGGACAGGGGGACAATGAGCAGTTCTTC
.	.	TRBV21-1	TRBJ2-7	CASSRRGGGESYEQYF	TGTGCCAGCAGCAGGCGGGGTGGGGGGGAGTCCTACGAGCAGTACTTC
.	few	TRBV7-3	TRBJ2-1	CASSLSSYNEQFF	TGTGCCAGCAGCTTGAGCTCCTACAATGAGCAGTTCTTC
.	.	TRBV5-8	TRBJ1-2	CASSLAAVTGSLNYGYTF	TGTGCCAGCAGCTTGGCAGCCGTTACAGGATCCCTAAACTATGGCTACACCTTC
.	.	TRBV6-5	TRBJ1-5	CASSPYSDSNQPQHF	TGTGCCAGCAGCCCCTACAGTGATAGCAATCAGCCCCAGCATTTT
TRBD1	few	TRBV6-1	TRBJ1-4	CASLNTGGADEKLFF	TGTGCCAGCCTGAACACAGGGGGCGCTGACGAAAAACTGTTTTTT
.	.	TRBV27	TRBJ2-3	CASSRAPTDTQYF	TGTGCCAGCAGCCGAGCCCCCACAGATACGCAGTATTTT
.	.	TRBV14	TRBJ2-7	CASSQGSWSYEQYF	TGTGCCAGCAGCCAAGGGAGTTGGTCCTACGAGCAGTACTTC
.	.	TRBV19	TRBJ1-5	CASSTGRQPQHF	TGTGCCAGTAGTACAGGTAGGCAGCCCCAGCATTTT
TRBD1	.	TRBV10-3	TRBJ2-1	CAISDRGLGTGAYNEQFF	TGTGCCATCAGTGACAGGGGACTGGGGACAGGCGCCTACAATGAGCAGTTCTTC
.	.	TRBV18	TRBJ2-5	CASSPGSGETQYF	TGTGCCAGCTCACCGGGGAGCGGAGAGACCCAGTACTTC
TRBD1	.	TRBV28	TRBJ2-4	CASSTPRTGDIQYF	TGTGCCAGCAGCACCCCTCGGACAGGGGACATTCAGTACTTC
TRBD1	.	TRBV2	TRBJ1-2	CASSDGQVGVYGYTF	TGTGCCAGCAGTGACGGACAGGTTGGCGTCTATGGCTACACCTTC
TRBD1	.	TRBV12-5	TRBJ1-1	CASGRGQGVFTEAFF	TGTGCTAGTGGCCGCGGACAGGGGGTCTTTACTGAAGCTTTCTTT
TRBD2	.	TRBV12-5	TRBJ2-6	CASGLTPNHGGDSGANVLTF	TGTGCTAGTGGTTTGACACCGAACCACGGGGGGGACTCTGGGGCCAACGTCCTGACTTTC
.	few	TRBV4-1	TRBJ1-5	CASSQDRFGEPQHF	TGCGCCAGCAGCCAAGATAGGTTCGGGGAACCCCAGCATTTT
.	.	TRBV7-9	TRBJ2-7	CASSQADGWHYEQYF	TGTGCCAGCAGCCAGGCCGATGGGTGGCACTACGAGCAGTACTTC
.	.	TRBV2	TRBJ2-7	CASRETRTPYEQYF	TGTGCCAGCAGGGAAACAAGGACTCCCTACGAGCAGTACTTC
TRBD1	.	TRBV28	TRBJ1-2	CASSSETGNRGYGYTF	TGTGCCAGCAGTTCAGAGACAGGGAACCGGGGCTATGGCTACACCTTC
TRBD1	.	TRBV6-1	TRBJ1-5	CASSEAPEGQGGNQPQHF	TGTGCCAGCAGTGAAGCTCCTGAAGGACAGGGAGGCAATCAGCCCCAGCATTTT
TRBD2	.	TRBV11-2	TRBJ2-1	CASSFGTSSYNEQFF	TGTGCCAGCAGTTTCGGGACTAGCTCCTACAATGAGCAGTTCTTC
.	.	TRBV30	TRBJ1-4	CAWSVAGRSEKLFF	TGTGCCTGGAGTGTTGCAGGGAGGAGTGAAAAACTGTTTTTT